These 31 T cell receptor beta chains were sequenced from one sample in a study of shared clonotypes between healthy human individuals. The protocol was immunoSEQ multiplex PCR, while the TCRdb copy is restricted to in-frame clones and leaves out a portion. The repertoire holds about 2.5 million clones, around 93% seen once, with 0.37% in the top ten. Specimen: naive CD4+ T cells from PBMCs. Subset specified: CD45RA+ positively selected. These receptors were obtained from a man aged 18 to 30 in good health. Some clones in this sample may be carry-over from other donors' samples.

This rearrangement joins TRBV30 to TRBJ2-2, with a tentative D call TRBD2 (6 bases). The V and J ends lost 5 bases and 4 bases respectively, with 11 bases between them. CDR1 and CDR2 from the germline V gene are GTSNPN and SVGIG (reference sequence). This CDR3 is built from 13 residues. CDR3 sequence: CAWGARGTGELFF. In nucleotides, the CDR3 is TGTGCCTGGGGGGCGCGGGGCACCGGGGAGCTGTTTTTT.

The chain couples TRBV6-5 to TRBJ2-3; the D gene is possibly TRBD2 (6 bases). This CDR3 comprises 16 residues. V was trimmed by 0 bases and J by 4 bases, leaving 14 bases between them. Germline CDR1 reads MNHEY; CDR2 reads SVGAGI. CDR3 amino acids: CASSYSKAGGPDTQYF. For the CDR3, the DNA is TGTGCCAGCAGTTACTCGAAAGCAGGAGGGCCAGATACGCAGTATTTT.

This clone has a single count. The sample has other DNA sequences that encode this CDR3 too. This chain connects TRBV28 to TRBJ2-7; D tentatively fits TRBD1 or TRBD2 (5 bases each). The CDR3 extends over 13 amino acids. V shed 3 bases and J shed 3 bases, with 9 bases lying between them. From germline, CDR1 is MDHEN and CDR2 SYDVKM. This chain's CDR3 is CASSLIGGYEQYF. The CDR3 DNA reads TGTGCCAGCAGTTTGATTGGGGGCTACGAGCAGTACTTC.

The chain uses TRBV7-9 and TRBJ2-3; 8 bases line up with TRBD2. V was clipped by 5 bases and J by 4 bases; unmatched bases: 5. CDR3 size: 14 residues. Looked up from germline, CDR1 is SEHNR and CDR2 is FQNEAQ (reference sequence). The CDR3 loop reads CASSPPGGADTQYF. The CDR3 coding sequence is TGTGCCAGCAGCCCACCCGGGGGGGCAGATACGCAGTATTTT.

The chain links TRBV9 to TRBJ2-3; TRBD2 matches at 10 bases. CDR1 SGDLS and CDR2 YYNGEE come from the germline V gene. The V gene end was trimmed by 1 base and the J gene end by 8 bases; junction bases not matched to a gene: 10. CDR3 length: 16 residues. CDR3 sequence reads: CASSVTASGSSRTQYF. CDR3 coding DNA: TGTGCCAGCAGCGTAACGGCTAGCGGGAGTTCGCGTACGCAGTATTTT.

Details on this clone: The identical CDR3 is also encoded by other nucleotide sequences in the sample. The J gene is TRBJ2-7, the V gene TRBV28; 8 positions match TRBD2. V lost 5 bases and J lost 3; bases outside the gene matches: 9. There are 15 residues in the CDR3. The germline CDR1 and CDR2 sequences are MDHEN and SYDVKM. The chain's CDR3 is CASSPRTSGSYEQYF. DNA of the CDR3: TGTGCCAGCAGTCCCCGCACGAGCGGGAGCTACGAGCAGTACTTC.

The V and J genes are TRBV27 and TRBJ2-5; D remains ambiguous. From germline, CDR1 is MNHEY and CDR2 SMNVEV (reference sequence). With 4 bases removed from V and 4 bases from J, the gap between germline ends came to 10 bases. CDR3 size: 13 residues. The CDR3 sequence is CASSSRRGETQYF. CDR3 DNA: TGTGCCAGCAGTTCTAGGCGAGGAGAGACCCAGTACTTC.

In its sample, this clone was seen once. The chain joins TRBV7-2 to TRBJ1-6, with D uncertain. V dropped 5 bases and J dropped 8 bases, with 10 bases sitting between them. Germline assignment: CDR1 SGHTA and CDR2 FQGNSA. This CDR3 has 13 residues. Here the CDR3 DNA reads TGTGCCAGCAGCCCTGGGAGGTATTCACCCCTCCACTTT. Translating it yields CASSPGRYSPLHF.

This clone was seen only once. The gene calls are TRBV10-1 and TRBJ2-7; a weak D match, TRBD2 (6 bases). The CDR3 covers 14 residues. In germline, CDR1 is WNHNN, CDR2 SYGVQD (reference sequence). Trimming removed 5 bases at V and 4 bases at J, with 15 bases between. This CDR3 is CASSPGTSIYEQYF. CDR3 coding DNA: TGCGCCAGCAGTCCCGGGACTTCAATATACGAGCAGTACTTC.

This chain uses TRBV15 with TRBJ1-3; D might be TRBD1 (6 bases). Germline loops: CDR1 LNHNV, CDR2 YYDKDF (reference sequence). V was shortened by 0 bases and J by 0 bases, with 12 bases between the two germline ends. The CDR3 runs 17 residues. The CDR3 spells CATSRELQGRSGNTIYF. The CDR3 region has the DNA TGTGCCACCAGCAGAGAATTGCAGGGGCGCTCTGGAAACACCATATATTTT.

This chain connects TRBV15 to TRBJ2-5; no reliable D call. Germline CDR1 is LNHNV and CDR2 is YYDKDF (reference sequence). The CDR3 has 13 amino acids. Trimming cost V 1 base and J 5 bases, with 8 bases left between them. CDR3 nucleotides: TGTGCCACCAGCAGAGGGGTACGGGAGACCCAGTACTTC. It codes for CATSRGVRETQYF.

Concerning this clone itself: Other DNA sequences within the sample encode an identical CDR3. The genes are TRBV7-2 and TRBJ2-7; D is undetermined. V was trimmed by 1 base and J by 5 bases, leaving 3 bases between them. The CDR3 runs 11 residues. Germline V gene sequence: CDR1 SGHTA, CDR2 FQGNSA. The CDR3 nucleotides read TGTGCCAGCAGCTTAGTAGACGAGCAGTACTTC. This gives the protein CASSLVDEQYF.

The V gene is TRBV11-2, the J gene TRBJ2-7; the D gene is possibly TRBD2 (8 bases). The V end lost 5 bases, the J end lost 5 bases, and 25 bases lay between the germline ends. The CDR3 sequence is 17 residues long. The V gene's germline CDR1 is SGHAT and CDR2 FQNNGV. The CDR3 region has the DNA TGTGCCAGCAGCGGCGGGACAGTTTGGGATAGCGGGAACGAGCAGTACTTC. Protein sequence: CASSGGTVWDSGNEQYF.

The chain employs TRBV5-1 and TRBJ2-2; D not certain. V lost 2 bases to trimming and J lost 1 base, with 6 bases between them. The CDR3 extends over 14 amino acids. CDR1 is SGHRS, CDR2 YFSETQ, per germline. The CDR3 sequence is CASSLQQNTGELFF. In DNA, the CDR3 is TGCGCCAGCAGCTTACAACAGAACACCGGGGAGCTGTTTTTT.

In the case of this clone: This specimen includes other DNA sequences encoding the same CDR3. The gene calls are TRBV30 and TRBJ2-7, with a weak D call TRBD2 (7 bases). The germline V and J ends were trimmed by 0 bases and 3 bases, with 9 bases remaining between them. There are 13 residues in the CDR3. The germline V gene encodes CDR1 GTSNPN and CDR2 SVGIG (reference sequence). Here the CDR3 DNA reads TGTGCCTGGAGTGTCGGGGGGCTCTACGAGCAGTACTTC. Protein sequence: CAWSVGGLYEQYF.

The chain has TRBV9 and TRBJ2-5; 7 bases map to TRBD1. The CDR3 totals 16 residues. Germline lookup yields CDR1 SGDLS and CDR2 YYNGEE. J lost 6 bases, V lost 0 bases, and 11 bases had no gene match. CDR3 in amino acids: CASSVVGDSSVKTQYF. The DNA for the CDR3 is TGTGCCAGCAGCGTAGTTGGGGACAGTTCTGTGAAGACCCAGTACTTC.

The V and J genes are TRBV27 and TRBJ2-3; unclear D gene. V was trimmed by 5 bases and J by 0 bases, leaving 6 bases between them. The CDR3 length is 13 residues. The V gene's germline CDR1 is MNHEY and CDR2 SMNVEV (reference sequence). CDR3 residues: CASSIPSTDTQYF. DNA of the CDR3: TGTGCCAGCAGTATTCCTAGCACAGATACGCAGTATTTT.

Regarding this clone: Other nucleotide sequences from this sample produce the same CDR3. J is TRBJ1-1 and V is TRBV5-1; perhaps TRBD1 as D (6 bases). Deletions cut 0 bases from V and 2 bases from J, with 11 bases between. Germline values: CDR1 SGHRS, CDR2 YFSETQ. CDR3 length: 15 amino acids. As DNA, the CDR3 is TGCGCCAGCAGCTTGGCCGGCAGGGGTAACACTGAAGCTTTCTTT. Translated: CASSLAGRGNTEAFF.

This clone was picked up one time. This chain's CDR3 is CASSLHRVGNRHGELFF. Here the CDR3 DNA reads TGCGCCAGCAGCTTGCACAGGGTGGGTAACAGGCACGGGGAGCTGTTTTTT. This rearrangement joins TRBV5-1 to TRBJ2-2, with D possibly TRBD1 on 6 matching bases. Germline V CDR1 and CDR2: SGHRS, YFSETQ. The CDR3 runs 17 residues. Trimming left V 1 base short and J 7 bases short, with 20 bases between.

As to this clone: The same CDR3 is also encoded by other DNA sequences in this sample. The chain carries TRBV28 and TRBJ1-2; D is ambiguous. The CDR3 is 13 amino acids. The V and J ends lost 1 base and 6 bases respectively, with 9 bases between them. In germline, CDR1 is MDHEN, CDR2 SYDVKM. CDR3 coding DNA: TGTGCCAGCAGTTTATTAGCGGGGAATGGCTACACCTTC. Its protein is CASSLLAGNGYTF.

The J gene is TRBJ1-5, the V gene TRBV27, with a tentative D call TRBD1 (6 bases). CDR1 is MNHEY and CDR2 is SMNVEV in the germline V gene (reference sequence). With 3 bases removed from V and 4 bases from J, the gap between germline ends came to 19 bases. There are 17 residues in the CDR3. This CDR3 is CASSFQWQGNLNQPQHF. CDR3 nucleotides: TGTGCCAGCAGTTTTCAATGGCAGGGGAATTTAAATCAGCCCCAGCATTTT.

The gene calls are TRBV7-3 and TRBJ2-7, with 7 nucleotides matching TRBD1. Germline trimming cut 5 bases from V and 4 bases from J; bases unmatched to any gene: 11. Germline V CDR1 and CDR2: SGHTA, FQGTGA. This CDR3 contains 15 residues. CDR3 sequence (DNA): TGTGCCAGCAGCCAAGCTAGGGGGCTTGAGTACGAGCAGTACTTC. Encoded protein: CASSQARGLEYEQYF.

The chain carries TRBV9 and TRBJ2-1; 12 nucleotides align to TRBD2. Trimming took 4 bases from V and 3 from J; bases not matched to a gene: 8. From germline, CDR1 is SGDLS and CDR2 YYNGEE. The length of the CDR3 is 17 residues. The CDR3 DNA follows: TGTGCCAGCAGCCCTTTTTGGACTAGCGGGGACTACAATGAGCAGTTCTTC. Translated, it gives CASSPFWTSGDYNEQFF.

V gene TRBV27 combines with J gene TRBJ2-7, with 7 positions matching TRBD1. CDR1 and CDR2 from the germline V gene are MNHEY and SMNVEV (reference sequence). The CDR3 sequence is 17 residues long. The V segment lost 3 bases and the J segment 1 base; nucleotides outside the gene matches: 12. The CDR3 coding sequence is TGTGCCAGCAGTTTCCCCCGTCGACAGGGAACATCCTACGAGCAGTACTTC. Encoded protein: CASSFPRRQGTSYEQYF.

Concerning this clone itself: Germline and junction disagree at one end, which may indicate a read error. The chain uses TRBV4-1 and TRBJ2-3; maybe TRBD2 (5 bases). This CDR3 is built from 14 residues. Germline V CDR1 and CDR2: MGHRA, YSYEKL. CDR3 bases: TGCGCCAGCAGCCAAGATGGGAGCATAGATACGCAGTATTTT. Its protein is CASSQDGSIDTQYF.

This chain links TRBV11-2 with TRBJ2-1; TRBD2 matches at 13 bases. Germline CDR1 and CDR2: SGHAT and FQNNGV. V shed 4 bases and J 4 bases; nucleotides not matched to a gene: 4. The CDR3 has 16 residues. Here the CDR3 DNA reads TGTGCCAGCAGCTCAGGACTAGCGGGAGTGTACAATGAGCAGTTCTTC. Translated, it gives CASSSGLAGVYNEQFF.

CDR3 bases: TGTGCCACCCAGCGGGAATTCTCCTACAATGAGCAGTTCTTC. Protein: CATQREFSYNEQFF. The J gene is TRBJ2-1, the V gene TRBV19; 7 positions match TRBD2. CDR3 size: 14 residues. Germline assignment: CDR1 LNHDA and CDR2 SQIVND (reference sequence). V trimming: 10 bases; J trimming: 0 bases; junction bases outside the gene matches: 6.

The rearrangement uses TRBV10-3 and TRBJ2-5; TRBD2 is a possible D gene (5 bases). The CDR3 has 16 residues. Trimming pared 0 bases from V and 5 bases from J, leaving 16 bases between. CDR1 is ENHRY and CDR2 is SYGVKD in the germline V gene. In DNA form, the CDR3 reads TGTGCCATCAGTGAGTCGAAGCTGGTGGCGGGCGAGACCCAGTACTTC. This gives the protein CAISESKLVAGETQYF.

The J gene is TRBJ1-2, the V gene TRBV19, with D uncertain. CDR1 and CDR2 (germline): LNHDA, SQIVND (reference sequence). There are 15 residues in the CDR3. Between the trimmed V and J ends, which lost 3 bases and 4 bases, there was a span of 15 bases. The DNA of the CDR3 is TGTGCCAGTAGTATCCCGAGGACGTACAGCTATGGCTACACCTTC. Translated: CASSIPRTYSYGYTF.

A word on this clone: Other nucleotide sequences from this sample produce the same CDR3. The chain joins TRBV6-1 to TRBJ2-7; no reliable D call. V was pared by 6 bases and J by 0 bases, with 9 bases between. CDR1 MNHNS and CDR2 SASEGT come from the germline V gene. The CDR3 contains 13 residues. The CDR3 nucleotides are TGTGCCAGCAGCCCAGGCAGCTCCTACGAGCAGTACTTC. It specifies CASSPGSSYEQYF.

The chain joins TRBV5-4 to TRBJ2-3, with 12 bases matching TRBD2. Germline V gene data show CDR1 as SGHNT and CDR2 as YYREEE (reference sequence). The CDR3 is 16 residues long. Germline trimming cut 1 base from V and 3 bases from J; bases unmatched to any gene: 3. The CDR3 DNA follows: TGTGCCAGCAGCTTGTCTCTAGCGGGAGGGACAGATACGCAGTATTTT. Protein: CASSLSLAGGTDTQYF. Drawing the rest from reference TRBV5-4 and TRBJ2-3, the complete variable domain is ETGVTQSPTHLIKTRGQQVTLRCSSQSGHNTVSWYQQALGQGPQFIFQYYREEENGRGNFPPRFSGLQFPNYSSELNVNALELDDSALYLCASSLSLAGGTDTQYFGPGTRLTVL.